Following are 24 T cell receptor beta chains from one sample sequenced in a study of blood T cell repertoires in COVID-19. Some clones are missing from TCRdb's copy, which holds only in-frame ones; the method was immunoSEQ multiplex PCR. The sample carries around 200,000 clones, about 86% recorded once. Sequences were obtained from peripheral blood. The source of these receptors is a man aged 55 to 70 who had recovered from COVID-19.

This rearrangement joins TRBV7-3 to TRBJ2-1; TRBD2 aligns across 9 bases. J lost 6 bases, V lost 5 bases, and 5 bases had no gene match. CDR3 length: 14 residues. CDR1 SGHTA and CDR2 FQGTGA come from the germline V gene. CDR3 bases: TGTGCCAGCAGCCCGACTAGCGGTTTCAATGAGCAGTTCTTC. Protein: CASSPTSGFNEQFF. Using reference TRBV7-3 and TRBJ2-1 for the parts outside the CDR3, the full variable domain is GAGVSQTPSNKVTEKGKYVELRCDPISGHTALYWYRQSLGQGPEFLIYFQGTGAADDSGLPNDRFFAVRPEGSVSTLKIQRTERGDSAVYLCASSPTSGFNEQFFGPGTRLTVL.

The chain joins TRBV9 to TRBJ2-3, with no clear D. Looked up from germline, CDR1 is SGDLS and CDR2 is YYNGEE. The germline V and J ends were trimmed by 4 bases and 2 bases, with 11 bases remaining between them. This CDR3 spans 14 amino acids. The CDR3 loop reads CASSLRVDTDTQYF. The CDR3 DNA follows: TGTGCCAGCAGCCTCCGGGTTGACACAGATACGCAGTATTTT. The variable domain in full, with the rest retrieved from reference TRBV9 and TRBJ2-3, is DSGVTQTPKHLITATGQRVTLRCSPRSGDLSVYWYQQSLDQGLQFLIQYYNGEERAKGNILERFSAQQFPDLHSELNLSSLELGDSALYFCASSLRVDTDTQYFGPGTRLTVL.

The chain joins TRBV7-9 to TRBJ2-7, with no clear D. CDR3 length: 14 amino acids. Germline loops: CDR1 SEHNR, CDR2 FQNEAQ (reference sequence). The V gene lost 5 bases and the J gene lost 3 bases, with 14 bases spanning the gap. CDR3 sequence (DNA): TGTGCCAGCAGCGACGACAAAGGTGGCTACGAGCAGTACTTC. Its protein product is CASSDDKGGYEQYF.

The gene calls are TRBV9 and TRBJ2-2, with TRBD2 matching over 9 bases. The CDR3 spans 15 residues. Germline CDR1 reads SGDLS; CDR2 reads YYNGEE. V lost 2 bases to trimming and J lost 7 bases; unmatched junction nucleotides: 6. CDR3 DNA sequence: TGTGCCAGCAGCGTGCGGGGGGGCCTTTACGGGGAGCTGTTTTTT. The encoded protein is CASSVRGGLYGELFF.

The chain recombines TRBV5-5 with TRBJ2-5; D might be TRBD2 (6 bases). V was trimmed by 3 bases and J by 4 bases, leaving 10 bases between them. The CDR3 extends over 13 amino acids. CDR1 is SGHKS and CDR2 is YYEKEE in the germline V gene (reference sequence). The CDR3 DNA follows: TGTGCCAGCAGCTGGGGAGGTGGAGAGACCCAGTACTTC. Protein product: CASSWGGGETQYF.

This sequence joins TRBV28 and TRBJ2-7; 8 bases match TRBD1. Germline assignment: CDR1 MDHEN and CDR2 SYDVKM. This CDR3 has 13 amino acids. V dropped 7 bases and J dropped 3; count of bases not matched to a gene: 5. The CDR3 is CASMGDRLYEQYF. The CDR3 DNA is TGTGCCAGCATGGGGGACAGGCTCTACGAGCAGTACTTC.

This clone was recorded once. The chain recombines TRBV19 with TRBJ1-5; 8 bases map to TRBD1. V lost 2 bases to trimming and J lost 4 bases; unmatched junction nucleotides: 10. Germline V gives CDR1 LNHDA, CDR2 SQIVND (reference sequence). The CDR3 runs to 17 residues. The CDR3 sequence is CASSIYLTGAKNQPQHF. CDR3 bases: TGTGCCAGTAGTATATATCTGACAGGGGCTAAAAATCAGCCCCAGCATTTT.

This chain joins TRBV11-2 and TRBJ1-4, with 7 bases fitting TRBD1. CDR3 length: 15 amino acids. With 4 bases clipped from V and 8 bases from J, the junction kept 10 bases outside the gene matches. Germline CDR1 reads SGHAT; CDR2 reads FQNNGV. CDR3 loop: CASSWGTAQGEKLFF. The CDR3 nucleotides are TGTGCCAGCAGCTGGGGGACAGCGCAAGGGGAAAAACTGTTTTTT. Together with reference TRBV11-2 and TRBJ1-4, the CDR3 gives the full variable domain: EAGVAQSPRYKIIEKRQSVAFWCNPISGHATLYWYQQILGQGPKLLIQFQNNGVVDDSQLPKDRFSAERLKGVDSTLKIQPAKLEDSAVYLCASSWGTAQGEKLFFGSGTQLSVL.

This chain uses TRBV7-9 with TRBJ2-7; D is unresolved. Germline-derived CDR1 and CDR2 are SEHNR and FQNEAQ (reference sequence). The V end lost 4 bases, the J end lost 0 bases, and 16 bases lay between the germline ends. This CDR3 has 16 residues. CDR3 in DNA: TGTGCCAGCAGCTCAGAAATCCTTTCAGGCTCCTACGAGCAGTACTTC. Amino acid sequence: CASSSEILSGSYEQYF.

This clone was counted only a few times. The chain joins TRBV11-2 to TRBJ1-1; no definite D call. Germline assignment: CDR1 SGHAT and CDR2 FQNNGV. The CDR3 loop spans 17 amino acids. Trimming took 3 bases from V and 0 from J, leaving 17 bases between them. CDR3 sequence: CASSFRAGGSMNTEAFF. In DNA form, the CDR3 reads TGTGCCAGCAGCTTCCGGGCAGGAGGGTCGATGAACACTGAAGCTTTCTTT.

The chain carries TRBV30 and TRBJ1-4, with 9 bases fitting TRBD1. The V gene end was trimmed by 5 bases and the J gene end by 11 bases; junction bases not matched to a gene: 9. Per the germline V gene, CDR1 is GTSNPN and CDR2 is SVGIG (reference sequence). This CDR3 region has 13 residues. The CDR3 DNA sequence: TGTGCCTGGTCGACAGGGGGATTGGTGAAACTGTTTTTT. This gives the protein CAWSTGGLVKLFF.

The chain uses TRBV15 and TRBJ2-7, with no clear D. This CDR3 is 15 amino acids long. Trimming removed 5 bases from V and 0 bases from J, with 14 bases in between. In germline, CDR1 is LNHNV, CDR2 YYDKDF (reference sequence). For the CDR3, the DNA is TGTGCCACCAGCCTCCCTAAGTGGGCCTCCTACGAGCAGTACTTC. Protein: CATSLPKWASYEQYF.

V gene TRBV18 combines with J gene TRBJ2-7, with TRBD1 as a possible D gene (6 bases). The germline V gene encodes CDR1 KGHSH and CDR2 LQKENI. The CDR3 length is 13 residues. The ends were cut back, 4 bases at V and 3 bases at J, with 10 bases in the middle. The CDR3 DNA reads as TGTGCCAGCTCACGGACAGAGAACTACGAGCAGTACTTC. Translating it yields CASSRTENYEQYF.

J is TRBJ2-1 and V is TRBV7-3; D perhaps matches TRBD1 (6 bases). V was clipped by 4 bases and J by 7 bases, with 11 bases between them. The germline V gene has CDR1 SGHTA and CDR2 FQGTGA. The CDR3 has 13 residues. The CDR3 spells CASSSKGTNEQFF. For the CDR3, the DNA is TGTGCCAGCAGCTCTAAGGGGACAAATGAGCAGTTCTTC.

The rearrangement joins TRBV7-2 to TRBJ2-4, with 10 nucleotides matching TRBD2. The CDR3 is 16 residues long. J gave up 6 bases and V 2 bases, and 7 bases lay outside the gene matches. The germline V gene encodes CDR1 SGHTA and CDR2 FQGNSA. CDR3 protein: CASSLPSGRAGNIQYF. The CDR3 DNA sequence: TGTGCCAGCAGCTTACCCAGCGGGAGGGCCGGAAACATTCAGTACTTC.

This sequence joins TRBV5-1 and TRBJ2-7; possible D gene TRBD2, 6 bases. This CDR3 is 17 amino acids long. V lost 0 bases to trimming and J lost 0 bases, with 16 bases between them. Germline V CDR1 and CDR2: SGHRS, YFSETQ. Here the CDR3 reads CASSLGWERASSYEQYF. The DNA of the CDR3 is TGCGCCAGCAGCTTGGGGTGGGAGCGGGCAAGCTCCTACGAGCAGTACTTC.

This clone was seen only a few times. The chain uses TRBV2 and TRBJ1-4; D not resolved. This CDR3 is built from 13 residues. The germline V and J ends were trimmed by 7 bases and 5 bases, with 11 bases remaining between them. Germline CDR1 SNHLY, CDR2 FYNNEI. In nucleotides, the CDR3 is TGTGCCAGCAAGAGGGTTAGAAATGAAAAACTGTTTTTT. Its protein is CASKRVRNEKLFF.

The chain uses TRBV28 and TRBJ1-1, with 12 bases fitting TRBD1. The CDR3 is 14 amino acids. Germline CDR1 and CDR2: MDHEN and SYDVKM. V gave up 3 bases and J gave up 11 bases; unmatched junction bases: 7. The CDR3 DNA reads TGTGCCAGCAGTTTCGTGGGACAGGGGGCGGACGCTTTCTTT. Its protein is CASSFVGQGADAFF.

CDR3 region: CASSLVGGARSSGANVLTF. CDR3 coding DNA: TGTGCCAGCAGCTTAGTGGGCGGGGCCCGGAGCTCTGGGGCCAACGTCCTGACTTTC. The J gene is TRBJ2-6, the V gene TRBV7-2; D might be TRBD2 (6 bases). Germline loops: CDR1 SGHTA, CDR2 FQGNSA. The CDR3 extends over 19 amino acids. Trimming took 1 base from V and 0 from J, leaving 16 bases between them.

V and J are TRBV27 and TRBJ1-2; D call uncertain. With 3 bases removed from V and 8 bases from J, the gap between germline ends came to 25 bases. The CDR3 loop spans 17 amino acids. Germline lookup yields CDR1 MNHEY and CDR2 SMNVEV (reference sequence). The CDR3 protein is CASSLDWERHTSGGYTF. The CDR3 region has the DNA TGTGCCAGCAGTTTGGACTGGGAACGGCATACCTCGGGCGGCTACACCTTC.

To note about this clone: The same CDR3 is also encoded by other DNA sequences in this sample. The chain links TRBV29-1 to TRBJ1-3; unclear D gene. The CDR3 loop spans 11 amino acids. Trimming shortened V by 2 bases and J by 7 bases, and 6 bases separated the two germline ends. The germline V gene has CDR1 SQVTM and CDR2 ANQGSEA. CDR3 loop: CSVERGNTIYF. As DNA, the CDR3 is TGCAGCGTTGAACGAGGGAACACCATATATTTT.

The rearrangement uses TRBV30 and TRBJ1-1; no firm D call. Germline assignment: CDR1 GTSNPN and CDR2 SVGIG (reference sequence). The V gene lost 0 bases and the J gene lost 5 bases, with 13 bases spanning the gap. The CDR3 covers 14 residues. The CDR3 DNA follows: TGTGCCTGGAGTGTAGGTGGATTCGGGACTGAAGCTTTCTTT. Translating it yields CAWSVGGFGTEAFF. Complete variable domain (other parts from reference TRBV30 and TRBJ1-1): SQTIHQWPATLVQPVGSPLSLECTVEGTSNPNLYWYRQAAGRGLQLLFYSVGIGQISSEVPQNLSASRPQDRQFILSSKKLLLSDSGFYLCAWSVGGFGTEAFFGQGTRLTVV.

The chain carries TRBV28 and TRBJ2-4, with D hard to call. This CDR3 is 16 amino acids long. V was cut by 3 bases and J by 1 base, with 13 bases left in between. Germline CDR1 MDHEN, CDR2 SYDVKM. In nucleotides, the CDR3 is TGTGCCAGCAGTTTCGACCCCCCGAGGGCCAAAAACATTCAGTACTTC. Protein product: CASSFDPPRAKNIQYF.

This clone was observed a handful of times. The rearrangement joins TRBV3-1 (or the pseudogene TRBV3-2) to TRBJ2-3; 10 nucleotides line up with TRBD2. This CDR3 contains 17 residues. After removal of 1 base from V and 3 bases from J, the junction contained 7 bases not matched to a gene. Germline CDR1 reads LGHDT; CDR2 reads YNNKEL (reference sequence). The CDR3 region has the DNA TGTGCCAGCAGCCAAGGGAGATTTAGCGGGGGGACAGATACGCAGTATTTT. Translated, it gives CASSQGRFSGGTDTQYF.